Below, one T cell receptor (beta chain) is given with its context. CD8+ and CD4+ T cells taken from blood had their TCR beta sequenced. As judged by recently defined diagnostic criteria, patients with Susac syndrome had definite or probable disease. This entry comes from a study of CD8 T cells in Susac syndrome. On the study more broadly: Blood was drawn from patients with Susac syndrome. At that point, they were therapy-naive, on corticosteroids, or on intravenous immunoglobulin alone.

With random hexamers, reverse transcription was performed on roughly 0.5 to 1 ug of RNA. Coverage of TCR beta CDR3 amplification by immunoSEQ multiplex PCR extended to 54 Vbeta and 13 Jbeta. TCRdb passed the immunoSEQ multiplex PCR reads through MiXCR, listing each CDR3 protein once. This sample yields 70,000 to 100,000 distinct CDR3 sequences, of which 95% to 97% are seen a single time; 0.55% to 0.75% belongs to the top ten. This CDR3 region has 11 residues. The germline V gene has CDR1 SGHNT and CDR2 YYREEE (reference sequence). The V and J ends lost 7 bases and 5 bases respectively, with 9 bases between them.

The clonotype comes from a human donor with Susac syndrome. Sequencing was performed on CD8+ T cells from PBMCs. The gene calls are TRBV5-4 and TRBJ1-1, with TRBD1 as a possible D gene (5 bases). The CDR3 here is CASLRGTEAFF. The CDR3 DNA follows: TGTGCCAGCCTTAGGGGAACTGAAGCTTTCTTT.